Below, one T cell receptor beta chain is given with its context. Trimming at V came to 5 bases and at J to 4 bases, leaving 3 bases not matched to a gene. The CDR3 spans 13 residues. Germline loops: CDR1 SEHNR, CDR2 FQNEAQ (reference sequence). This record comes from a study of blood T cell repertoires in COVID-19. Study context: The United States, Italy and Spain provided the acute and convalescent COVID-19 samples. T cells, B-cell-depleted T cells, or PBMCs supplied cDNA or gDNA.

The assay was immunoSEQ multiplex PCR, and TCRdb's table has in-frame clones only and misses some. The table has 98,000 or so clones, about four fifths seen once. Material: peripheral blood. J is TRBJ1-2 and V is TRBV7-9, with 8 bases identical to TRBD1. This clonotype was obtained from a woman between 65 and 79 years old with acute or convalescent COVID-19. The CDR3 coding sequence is TGTGCCAGCAGCCGGACAGGGACCTATGGCTACACCTTC. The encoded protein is CASSRTGTYGYTF.